This TCR beta chain was retrieved from a study of TIL therapy for anti-PD-1-resistant metastatic lung cancer. On the study more broadly: Tumors had a median PD-L1 proportion score of 4.5% to 7%.

The time point here: pre-treatment sample, taken before nivolumab and TIL therapy. Pleural nodules or supraclavicular lymph nodes made up most of the excised metastases sampled. General study points: Many TIL product clones were absent from baseline tumor, suggesting clonal contraction.

This CDR3 has 12 amino acids. The V end was cut by 4 bases, the J end by 3 bases, with 5 bases between. Germline CDR1 and CDR2: SGHTA and FQGNSA. This clone was recorded at least ten times. Its target is unknown. This sample also contains other DNA sequences that code for the same CDR3. The libraries were made with immunoSEQ v3. Some clones are missing from TCRdb's copy, which holds only in-frame ones; the method was immunoSEQ multiplex PCR. The sample has approximately 87,000 clones; roughly 65% are singletons. The clonotype comes from a person aged 30 to 80 with non-small cell lung cancer. The chain links TRBV7-2 to TRBJ2-3; D is ambiguous. The material sequenced was tumor tissue, taken at baseline. The CDR3 region has the DNA TGTGCCAGCAGCTCCCTAACAGATACGCAGTATTTT. Amino acids: CASSSLTDTQYF.